This T cell receptor beta chain was documented in a study of shared clonotypes between healthy human individuals. Study-wide background: Aged 18 to 49, the donors were a couple of women and a few men.

CDR3 length: 17 residues. V lost 0 bases, J lost 3 bases, and 9 bases stayed unmatched. TCRdb keeps only in-frame clones here, not all; method: immunoSEQ multiplex PCR. Of roughly 2.5 million clones listed, around 90% are singletons. The J gene is TRBJ2-7, the V gene TRBV23-1; TRBD2 matches at 9 bases. TRBV23-1 is filed as an ORF, its function uncertain. The source is a man in his late teens or twenties in good health. Sequencing was carried out using naive CD4+ T cells sorted from blood. Subset denoted: CD45RA+ positively selected. The CDR3 region is CASSQSIPAGGLYEQYF. In nucleotides, the CDR3 is TGCGCCAGCAGTCAATCGATTCCAGCGGGAGGTCTCTACGAGCAGTACTTC.